This TCR beta chain was recovered during a study of beta chain features in type 1 diabetes. Notes on the study in general: Moderate yet significant TCRB CDR3 shortening was seen in Type 1 diabetes patients in all four CD4+ subsets.

This clone turned up a few times. Its antigen is not known. Investigators reverse transcribed all isolated RNA, so they sequenced expressed TCRB transcripts. Roughly 3.7 million reads, on average, came from each naive, central memory and regulatory T cell sample. Assay: immunoSEQ multiplex PCR; the TCRdb copy retains only in-frame clones and omits some. The sample has hundreds of thousands of clones; 10% to 15% are singletons. The CDR3 contains 15 residues. Looked up from germline, CDR1 is SGHAT and CDR2 is FQNNGV. V lost 6 bases and J 10 bases, leaving 19 bases between the germline ends. Specimen: naive CD4+ T cells from blood. The clonotype originates from a man younger than 35 with type 1 diabetes. The V gene is TRBV11-2, the J gene TRBJ1-6; a possible D gene is TRBD1 (5 bases). The CDR3 is CASRPSGQGGSPLHF. In nucleotides, the CDR3 is TGTGCCAGCAGACCCTCCGGGCAGGGCGGGTCACCCCTCCACTTT.